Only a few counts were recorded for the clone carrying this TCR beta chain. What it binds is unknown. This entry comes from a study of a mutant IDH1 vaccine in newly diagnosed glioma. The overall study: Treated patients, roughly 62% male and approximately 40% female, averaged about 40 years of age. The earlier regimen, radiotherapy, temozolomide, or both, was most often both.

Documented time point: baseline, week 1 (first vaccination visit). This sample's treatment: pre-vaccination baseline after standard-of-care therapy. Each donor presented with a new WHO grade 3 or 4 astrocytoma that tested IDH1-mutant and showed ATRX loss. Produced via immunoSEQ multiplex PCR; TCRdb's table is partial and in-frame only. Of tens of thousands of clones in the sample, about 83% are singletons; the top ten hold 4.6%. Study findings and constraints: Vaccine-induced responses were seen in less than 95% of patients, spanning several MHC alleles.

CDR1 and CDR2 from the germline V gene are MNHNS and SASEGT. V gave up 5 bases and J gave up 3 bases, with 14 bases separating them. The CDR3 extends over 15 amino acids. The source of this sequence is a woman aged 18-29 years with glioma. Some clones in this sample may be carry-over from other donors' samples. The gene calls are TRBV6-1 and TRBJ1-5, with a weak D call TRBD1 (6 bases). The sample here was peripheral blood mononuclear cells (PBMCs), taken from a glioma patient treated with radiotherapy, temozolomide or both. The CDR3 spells CASSPSGQNNQPQHF. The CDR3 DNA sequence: TGTGCCAGCAGTCCCTCCGGACAGAACAATCAGCCCCAGCATTTT.